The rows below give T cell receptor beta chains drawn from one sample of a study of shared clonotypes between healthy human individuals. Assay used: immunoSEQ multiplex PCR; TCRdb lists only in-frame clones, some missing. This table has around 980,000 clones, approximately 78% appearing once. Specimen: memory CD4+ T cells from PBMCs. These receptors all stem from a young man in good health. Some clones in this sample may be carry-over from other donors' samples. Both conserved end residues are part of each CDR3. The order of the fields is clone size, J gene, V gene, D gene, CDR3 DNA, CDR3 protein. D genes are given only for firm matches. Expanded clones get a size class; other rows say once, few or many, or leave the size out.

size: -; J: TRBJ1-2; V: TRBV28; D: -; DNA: TGTGCCAGCTCGCCGCCTGACAGCTATGGCTACACCTTC; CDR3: CASSPPDSYGYTF
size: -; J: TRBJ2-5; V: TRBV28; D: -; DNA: TGTGCCAGCGTGACCTCGGCCCAAGAGACCCAGTACTTC; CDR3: CASVTSAQETQYF
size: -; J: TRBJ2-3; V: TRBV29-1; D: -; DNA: TGCAGCGTCGCCTTGGGAGGGGGTCGAACAGATACGCAGTATTTT; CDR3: CSVALGGGRTDTQYF
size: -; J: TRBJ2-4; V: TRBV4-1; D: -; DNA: TGCGCCAGCAGCCAGATAGGAATTAGCAGGGCCAAAAACATTCAGTACTTC; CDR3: CASSQIGISRAKNIQYF
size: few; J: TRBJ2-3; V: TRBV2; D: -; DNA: TGTGCCAGCAGTGAATCCGCGGTCACAGATACGCAGTATTTT; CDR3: CASSESAVTDTQYF
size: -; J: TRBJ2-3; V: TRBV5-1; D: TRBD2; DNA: TGCGCCAGCAGCTCCGGGGGGACAGATACGCAGTATTTT; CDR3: CASSSGGTDTQYF
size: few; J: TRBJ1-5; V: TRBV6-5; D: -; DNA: TGTGCCAGCGCAAGGAGGCGAGGTCAGCCCCAGCATTTT; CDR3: CASARRRGQPQHF
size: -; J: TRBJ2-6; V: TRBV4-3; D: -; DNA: TGCGCCAGCAGCCGAGGCTCTGGGGCCAACGTCCTGACTTTC; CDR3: CASSRGSGANVLTF
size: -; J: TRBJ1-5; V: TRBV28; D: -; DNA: TGTGCCAGCAGATACAGGGTTCGAGGATCTAATAGCAATCAGCCCCAGCATTTT; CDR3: CASRYRVRGSNSNQPQHF
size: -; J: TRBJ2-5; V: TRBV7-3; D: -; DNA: TGTGCCAGCAGCTTAACGAGGACAGTGGAGACCCAGTACTTC; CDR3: CASSLTRTVETQYF
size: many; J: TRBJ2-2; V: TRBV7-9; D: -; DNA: TGTGCCAGCAGACCCTTCACGGGACTTAACACCGGGGAGCTGTTTTTT; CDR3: CASRPFTGLNTGELFF
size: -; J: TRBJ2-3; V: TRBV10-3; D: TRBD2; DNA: TGTGCCATCAGTGAGGGGTCGGGACTAGGGTCTAATACGCAGTATTTT; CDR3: CAISEGSGLGSNTQYF
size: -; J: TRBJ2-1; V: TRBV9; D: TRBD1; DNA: TGTGCCAGCAGCGTACAGGGGGCGAGCTCCAATGAGCAGTTCTTC; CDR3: CASSVQGASSNEQFF
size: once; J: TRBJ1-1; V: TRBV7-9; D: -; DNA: TGTGCCAGCAGCTTCACCATGAACACTGAAGCTTTCTTT; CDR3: CASSFTMNTEAFF
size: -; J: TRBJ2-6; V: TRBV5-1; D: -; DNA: TGCGCCAGCAGCTCTGGGACGGGACCCTCTGGGGCCAACGTCCTGACTTTC; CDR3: CASSSGTGPSGANVLTF
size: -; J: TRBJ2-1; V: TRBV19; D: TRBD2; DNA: TGTGCCAGTAGTATTCGTAGCGGGAGCTCCTACAATGAGCAGTTCTTC; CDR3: CASSIRSGSSYNEQFF
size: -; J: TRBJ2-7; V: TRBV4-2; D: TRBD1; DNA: TGTGCCAGCAGCTCTCCCGTAGGGACAGGGGGATCCTACGAGCAGTACTTC; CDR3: CASSSPVGTGGSYEQYF
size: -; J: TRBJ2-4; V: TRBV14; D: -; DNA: TGTGCCAGCAGCCAAGACTATGGCGGGACGGACAAAAACATTCAGTACTTC; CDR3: CASSQDYGGTDKNIQYF
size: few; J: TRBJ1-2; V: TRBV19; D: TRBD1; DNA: TGTGCCAGTAGTGTGGGGACAGGAACTAACTATGGCTACACCTTC; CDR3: CASSVGTGTNYGYTF
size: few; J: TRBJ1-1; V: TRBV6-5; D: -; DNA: TGTGCCAGCAGTTACCAGCCCAACATGAACACTGAAGCTTTCTTT; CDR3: CASSYQPNMNTEAFF
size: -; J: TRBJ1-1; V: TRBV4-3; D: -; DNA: TGCGCCAGCAGCCAAGGGACAGCCTACACTGAAGCTTTCTTT; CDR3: CASSQGTAYTEAFF
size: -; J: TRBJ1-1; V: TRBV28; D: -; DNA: TGTGCCAGCAGTCGCGGGGCGTGGAACACTGAAGCTTTCTTT; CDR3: CASSRGAWNTEAFF
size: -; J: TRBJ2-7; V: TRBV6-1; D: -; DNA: TGTGCCAGCAGTAAAGGCGGACAGAGGAGCACCTACGAGCAGTACTTC; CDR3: CASSKGGQRSTYEQYF
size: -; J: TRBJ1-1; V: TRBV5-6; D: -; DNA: TGTGCCAGCAGCCGCAAAAGTACCAGGGGAAACACTGAAGCTTTCTTT; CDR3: CASSRKSTRGNTEAFF
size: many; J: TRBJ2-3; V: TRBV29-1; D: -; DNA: TGCAGCTGGGCGGGGCAGGCCAGCACAGATACGCAGTATTTT; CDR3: CSWAGQASTDTQYF
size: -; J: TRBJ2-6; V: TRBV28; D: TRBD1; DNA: TGTGCCAGCAGTTTATACAGGGGGTTGAGAGCTGGGGCCAACGTCCTGACTTTC; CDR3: CASSLYRGLRAGANVLTF
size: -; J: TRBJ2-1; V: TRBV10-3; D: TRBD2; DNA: TGTGCCATCAGCGCAAAACCGGGACTAGCGGCCTACAATGAGCAGTTCTTC; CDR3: CAISAKPGLAAYNEQFF
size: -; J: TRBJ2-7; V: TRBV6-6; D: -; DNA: TGTGCCAGCTTTTCCTCGGGCTACGAGCAGTACTTC; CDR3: CASFSSGYEQYF
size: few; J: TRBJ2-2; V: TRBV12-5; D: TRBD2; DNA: TGTGCTAGTGGTTCTGGGACTAGCGGGAGGAACACCGGGGAGCTGTTTTTT; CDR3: CASGSGTSGRNTGELFF
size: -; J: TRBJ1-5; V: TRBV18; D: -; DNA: TGTGCCAGCTCAACGACAGGACTTGGGCCCCAGCATTTT; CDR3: CASSTTGLGPQHF
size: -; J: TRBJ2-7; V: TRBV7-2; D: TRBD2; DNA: TGTGCCAGCAGCCCGCTAGCGGCGGCCCGCGAGCAGTACTTC; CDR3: CASSPLAAAREQYF
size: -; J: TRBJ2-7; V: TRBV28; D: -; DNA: TGTGCCAGCAGCGCAGGGGACGAGCAGTACTTC; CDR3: CASSAGDEQYF
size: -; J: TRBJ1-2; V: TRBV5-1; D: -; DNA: TGCGCCAGCAGCTTGGAGGCCAAAGGAGACTATGGCTACACCTTC; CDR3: CASSLEAKGDYGYTF
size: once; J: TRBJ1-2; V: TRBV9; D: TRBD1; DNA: TGTGCCAGCAGCCTCGCCGGGACAGGGGTAACTAACTATGGCTACACCTTC; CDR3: CASSLAGTGVTNYGYTF
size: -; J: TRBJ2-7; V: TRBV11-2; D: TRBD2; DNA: TGTGCCAGCAGCTTAGCGGGGAGGGGACTAGCGGGAGTCTTCGAGCAGTACTTC; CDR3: CASSLAGRGLAGVFEQYF
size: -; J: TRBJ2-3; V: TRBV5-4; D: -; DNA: TGTGCCAGCAGCTTGGTGGGGAGCCCAGATACGCAGTATTTT; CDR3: CASSLVGSPDTQYF
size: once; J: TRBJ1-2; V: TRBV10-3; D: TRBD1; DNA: TGTGCCATCAGTGAGTCAACAGGGGGTCCCTATGGCTACACCTTC; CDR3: CAISESTGGPYGYTF
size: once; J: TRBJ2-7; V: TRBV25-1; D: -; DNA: TGTGCCAGCGCTCGGGCCTACGAGCAGTACTTC; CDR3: CASARAYEQYF
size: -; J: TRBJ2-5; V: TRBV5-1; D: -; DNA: TGCGCCAGCAGCTTGGAACCGCGCGGGGCCGGGGAGACCCAGTACTTC; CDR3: CASSLEPRGAGETQYF
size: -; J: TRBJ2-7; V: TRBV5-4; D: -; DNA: TGTGCCAGCAGCGCCCCGGGACGGCGTTACGAGCAGTACTTC; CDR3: CASSAPGRRYEQYF
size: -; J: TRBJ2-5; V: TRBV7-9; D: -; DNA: TGTGCCAGCAGCTTACTAGCGCCCACCCAAGAGACCCAGTACTTC; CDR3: CASSLLAPTQETQYF
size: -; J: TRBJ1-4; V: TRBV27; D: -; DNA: TGTGCCAGCAGGGGGAGAGAGGAAAAACTGTTTTTT; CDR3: CASRGREEKLFF
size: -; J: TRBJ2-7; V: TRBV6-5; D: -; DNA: TGTGCCAGCAGTTACTCGCGGACCTACGAGCAGTACTTC; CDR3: CASSYSRTYEQYF
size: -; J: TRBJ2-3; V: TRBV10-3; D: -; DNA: TGTGCCACGGGGAGGGGGCTCCCTAGCACAGATACGCAGTATTTT; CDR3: CATGRGLPSTDTQYF
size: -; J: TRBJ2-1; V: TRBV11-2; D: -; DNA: TGTGCCAGCGGTAATCTAAACAATGAGCAGTTCTTC; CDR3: CASGNLNNEQFF
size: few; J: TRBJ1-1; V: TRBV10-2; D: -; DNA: TGCGCCAGCAGTGAGTCGTGGTCCGACACTGAAGCTTTCTTT; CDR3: CASSESWSDTEAFF
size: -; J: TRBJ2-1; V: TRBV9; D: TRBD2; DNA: TGTGCCAGCAGCCCTCAGACTAGCACCCATGAGCAGTTCTTC; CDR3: CASSPQTSTHEQFF
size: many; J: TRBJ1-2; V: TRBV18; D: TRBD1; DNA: TGTGCCAGCTCACCTGGACAGGGAGACTTTGGCTACACCTTC; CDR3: CASSPGQGDFGYTF
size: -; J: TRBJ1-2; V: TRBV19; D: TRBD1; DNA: TGTGCCAGTAGTATAAACCCTGGCGCGACAGGGAACTATGGCTACACCTTC; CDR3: CASSINPGATGNYGYTF
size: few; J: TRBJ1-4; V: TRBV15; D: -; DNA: TGTGCCACCAGCAGAGATCTCAGGGAGCGACTGTTTTTT; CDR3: CATSRDLRERLFF